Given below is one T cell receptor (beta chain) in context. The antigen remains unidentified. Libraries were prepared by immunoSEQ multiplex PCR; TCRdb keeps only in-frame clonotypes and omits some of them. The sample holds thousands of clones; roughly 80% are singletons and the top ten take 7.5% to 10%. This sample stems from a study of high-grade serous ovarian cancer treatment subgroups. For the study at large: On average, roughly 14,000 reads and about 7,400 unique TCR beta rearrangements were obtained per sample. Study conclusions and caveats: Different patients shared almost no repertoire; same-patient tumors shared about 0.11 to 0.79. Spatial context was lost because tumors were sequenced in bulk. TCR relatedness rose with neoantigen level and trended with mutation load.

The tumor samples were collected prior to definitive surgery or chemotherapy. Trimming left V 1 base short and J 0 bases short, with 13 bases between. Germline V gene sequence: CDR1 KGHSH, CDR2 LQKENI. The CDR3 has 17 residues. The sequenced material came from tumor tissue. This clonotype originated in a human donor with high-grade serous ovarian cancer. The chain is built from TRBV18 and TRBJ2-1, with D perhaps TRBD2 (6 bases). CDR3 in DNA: TGTGCCAGCTCACCACAAACCGGGAGTGTCTCCTACAATGAGCAGTTCTTC. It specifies CASSPQTGSVSYNEQFF.